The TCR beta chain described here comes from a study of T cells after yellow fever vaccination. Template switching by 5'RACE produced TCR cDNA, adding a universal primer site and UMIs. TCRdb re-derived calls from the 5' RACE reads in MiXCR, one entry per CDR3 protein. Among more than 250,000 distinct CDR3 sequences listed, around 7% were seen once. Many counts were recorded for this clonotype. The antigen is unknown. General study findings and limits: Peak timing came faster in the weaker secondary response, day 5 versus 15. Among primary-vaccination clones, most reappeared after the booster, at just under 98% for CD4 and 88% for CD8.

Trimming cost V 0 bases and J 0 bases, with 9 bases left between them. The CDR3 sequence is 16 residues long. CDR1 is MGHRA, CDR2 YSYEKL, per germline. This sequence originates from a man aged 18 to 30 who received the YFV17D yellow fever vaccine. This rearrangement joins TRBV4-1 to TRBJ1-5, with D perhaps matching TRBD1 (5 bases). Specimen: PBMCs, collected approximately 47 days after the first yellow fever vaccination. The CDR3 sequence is CASSQEGGYSNQPQHF. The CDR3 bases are TGCGCCAGCAGCCAAGAGGGGGGTTATAGCAATCAGCCCCAGCATTTT.